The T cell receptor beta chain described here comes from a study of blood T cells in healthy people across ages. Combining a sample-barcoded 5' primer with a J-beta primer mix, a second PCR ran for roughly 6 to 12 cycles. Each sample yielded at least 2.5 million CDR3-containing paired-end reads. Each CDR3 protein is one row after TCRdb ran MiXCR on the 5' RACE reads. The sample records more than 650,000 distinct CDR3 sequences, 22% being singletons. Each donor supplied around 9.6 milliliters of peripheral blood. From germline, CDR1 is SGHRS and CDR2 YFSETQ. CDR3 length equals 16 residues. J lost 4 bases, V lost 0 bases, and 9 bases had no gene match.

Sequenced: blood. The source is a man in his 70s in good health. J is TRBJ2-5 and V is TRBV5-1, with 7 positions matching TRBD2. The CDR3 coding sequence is TGCGCCAGCAGCTTGGGTTTGCGGGAGACGTCAGAGACCCAGTACTTC. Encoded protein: CASSLGLRETSETQYF.